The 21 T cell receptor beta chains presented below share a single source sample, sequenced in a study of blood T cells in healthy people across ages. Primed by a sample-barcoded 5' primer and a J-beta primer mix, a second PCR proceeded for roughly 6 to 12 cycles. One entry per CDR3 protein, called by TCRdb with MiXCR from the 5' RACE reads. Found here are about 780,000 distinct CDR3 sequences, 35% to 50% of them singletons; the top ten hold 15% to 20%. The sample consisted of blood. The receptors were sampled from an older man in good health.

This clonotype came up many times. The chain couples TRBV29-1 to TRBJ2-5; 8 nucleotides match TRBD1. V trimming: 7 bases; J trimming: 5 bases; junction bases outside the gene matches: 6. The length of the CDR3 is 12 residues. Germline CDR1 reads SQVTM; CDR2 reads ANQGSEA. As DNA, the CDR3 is TGCAGCGATAAAACAGGGGGGGAGACCCAGTACTTC. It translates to CSDKTGGETQYF.

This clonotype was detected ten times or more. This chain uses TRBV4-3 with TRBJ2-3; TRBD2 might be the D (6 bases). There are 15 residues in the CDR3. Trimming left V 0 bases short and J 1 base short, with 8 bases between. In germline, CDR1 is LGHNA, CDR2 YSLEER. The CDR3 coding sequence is TGCGCCAGCAGCCAAGATGGGACTCGCACAGATACGCAGTATTTT. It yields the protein CASSQDGTRTDTQYF.

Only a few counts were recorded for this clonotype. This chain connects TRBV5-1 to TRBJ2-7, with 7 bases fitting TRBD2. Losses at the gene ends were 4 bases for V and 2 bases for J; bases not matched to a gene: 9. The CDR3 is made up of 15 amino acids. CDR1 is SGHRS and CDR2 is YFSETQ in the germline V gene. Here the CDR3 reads CASSPGGAGAYEQYF. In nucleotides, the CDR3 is TGCGCCAGCAGCCCTGGAGGGGCGGGAGCCTACGAGCAGTACTTC.

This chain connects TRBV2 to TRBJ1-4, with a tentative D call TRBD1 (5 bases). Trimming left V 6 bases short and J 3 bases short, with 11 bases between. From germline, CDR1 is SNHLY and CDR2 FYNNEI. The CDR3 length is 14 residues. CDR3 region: CASSPGMANEKLFF. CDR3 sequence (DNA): TGTGCCAGCAGCCCAGGGATGGCTAATGAAAAACTGTTTTTT.

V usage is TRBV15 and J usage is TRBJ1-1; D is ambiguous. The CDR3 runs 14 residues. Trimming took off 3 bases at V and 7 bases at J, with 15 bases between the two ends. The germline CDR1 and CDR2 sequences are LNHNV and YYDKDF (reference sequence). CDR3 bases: TGTGCCACCAGCAGTGCTTGGACTGTTAGTGAAGCTTTCTTT. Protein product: CATSSAWTVSEAFF.

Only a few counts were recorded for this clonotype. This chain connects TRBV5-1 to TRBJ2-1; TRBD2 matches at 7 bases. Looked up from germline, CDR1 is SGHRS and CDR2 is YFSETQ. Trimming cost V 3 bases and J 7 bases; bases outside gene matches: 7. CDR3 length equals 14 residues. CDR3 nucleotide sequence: TGCGCCAGCAGCTCGGGACTAATAGGTAATGAGCAGTTCTTC. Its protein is CASSSGLIGNEQFF.

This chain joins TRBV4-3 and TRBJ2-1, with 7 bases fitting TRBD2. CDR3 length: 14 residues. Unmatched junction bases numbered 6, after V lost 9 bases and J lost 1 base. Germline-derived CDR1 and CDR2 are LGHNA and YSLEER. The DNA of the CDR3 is TGCGCCAGTTCACGGGAGGTTTCCTACAATGAGCAGTTCTTC. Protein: CASSREVSYNEQFF.

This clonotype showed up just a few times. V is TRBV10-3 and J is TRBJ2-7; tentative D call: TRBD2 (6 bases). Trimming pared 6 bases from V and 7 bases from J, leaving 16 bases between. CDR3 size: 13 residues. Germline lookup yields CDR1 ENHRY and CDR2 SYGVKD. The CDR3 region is CAIRWDGSYEQYF. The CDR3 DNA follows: TGTGCCATCAGGTGGGACGGGAGCTATGAGCAGTACTTC.

The CDR3 DNA is TGCAGTGTTATCCGGCCGGGACAGGGGGCGAATGAGCAGTTCTTC. Its translation: CSVIRPGQGANEQFF. The rearrangement joins TRBV20-1 to TRBJ2-1; 12 bases align to TRBD1. Germline CDR1 is DFQATT and CDR2 is SNEGSKA (reference sequence). The V segment lost 7 bases and the J segment 7 bases; nucleotides outside the gene matches: 11. The CDR3 extends over 15 amino acids.

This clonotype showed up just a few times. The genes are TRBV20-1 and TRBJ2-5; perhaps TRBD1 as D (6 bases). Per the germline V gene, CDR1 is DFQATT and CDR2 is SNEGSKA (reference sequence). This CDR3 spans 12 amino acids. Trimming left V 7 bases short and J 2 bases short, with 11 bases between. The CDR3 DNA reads TGCAGTGGGGGGCCCGGACAAGAGACCCAGTACTTC. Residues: CSGGPGQETQYF.

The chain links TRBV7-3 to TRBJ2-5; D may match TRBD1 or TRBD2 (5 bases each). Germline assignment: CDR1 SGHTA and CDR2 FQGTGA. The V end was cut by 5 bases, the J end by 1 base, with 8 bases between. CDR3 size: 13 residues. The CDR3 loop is CASSVGVQETQYF. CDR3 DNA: TGTGCCAGCAGCGTGGGGGTCCAAGAGACCCAGTACTTC.

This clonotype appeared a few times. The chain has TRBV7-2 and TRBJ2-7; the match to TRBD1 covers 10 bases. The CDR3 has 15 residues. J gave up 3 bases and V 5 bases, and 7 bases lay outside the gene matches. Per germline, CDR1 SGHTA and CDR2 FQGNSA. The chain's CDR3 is CASSLMGQGIYEQYF. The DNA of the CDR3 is TGTGCCAGCAGCCTAATGGGACAGGGGATCTACGAGCAGTACTTC.

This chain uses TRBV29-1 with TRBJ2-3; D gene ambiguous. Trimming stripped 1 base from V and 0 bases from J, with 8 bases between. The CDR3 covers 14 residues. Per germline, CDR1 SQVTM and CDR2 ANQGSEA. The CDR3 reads CSVEGRWSTDTQYF. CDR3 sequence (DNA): TGCAGCGTTGAAGGGCGGTGGAGCACAGATACGCAGTATTTT.

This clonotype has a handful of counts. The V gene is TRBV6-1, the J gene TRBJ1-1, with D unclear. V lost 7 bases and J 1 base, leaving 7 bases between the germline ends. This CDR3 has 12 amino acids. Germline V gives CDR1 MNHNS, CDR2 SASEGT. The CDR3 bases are TGTGCCAGCAAGGACGGGAACACTGAAGCTTTCTTT. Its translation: CASKDGNTEAFF.

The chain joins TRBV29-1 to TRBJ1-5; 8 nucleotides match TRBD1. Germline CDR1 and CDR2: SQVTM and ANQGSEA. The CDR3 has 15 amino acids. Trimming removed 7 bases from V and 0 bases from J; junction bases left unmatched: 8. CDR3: CSAAGQGGSNQPQHF. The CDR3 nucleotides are TGCAGCGCCGCCGGACAGGGTGGTAGCAATCAGCCCCAGCATTTT.

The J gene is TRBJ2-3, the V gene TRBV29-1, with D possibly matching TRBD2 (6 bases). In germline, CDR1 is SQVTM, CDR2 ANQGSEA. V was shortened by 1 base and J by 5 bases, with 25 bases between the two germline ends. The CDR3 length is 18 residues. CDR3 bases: TGCAGCGTTGAAGGGGCCCCTGGACTACCACATGGGAGAGATACGCAGTATTTT. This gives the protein CSVEGAPGLPHGRDTQYF.

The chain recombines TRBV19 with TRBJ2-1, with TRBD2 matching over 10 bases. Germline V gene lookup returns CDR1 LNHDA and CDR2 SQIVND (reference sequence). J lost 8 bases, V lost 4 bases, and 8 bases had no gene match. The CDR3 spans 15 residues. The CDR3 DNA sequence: TGTGCCAGTAGTACCGGACTAGCGGTCGGGGATGAGCAGTTCTTC. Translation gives CASSTGLAVGDEQFF.

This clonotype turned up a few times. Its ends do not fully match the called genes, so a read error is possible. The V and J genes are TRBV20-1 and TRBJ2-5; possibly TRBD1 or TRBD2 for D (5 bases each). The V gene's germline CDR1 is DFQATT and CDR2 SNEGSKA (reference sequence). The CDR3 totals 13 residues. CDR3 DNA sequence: TGCAGTGCCAGAGGGGCCGCCCAAGAGACCCAGTACTTC. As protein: CSARGAAQETQYF.

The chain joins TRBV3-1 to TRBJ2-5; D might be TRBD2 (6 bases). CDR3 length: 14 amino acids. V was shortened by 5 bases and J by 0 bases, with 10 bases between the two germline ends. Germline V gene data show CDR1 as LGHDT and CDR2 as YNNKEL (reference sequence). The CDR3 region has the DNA TGTGCCAGCAGCAACCGGAGGGACCAAGAGACCCAGTACTTC. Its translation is CASSNRRDQETQYF.

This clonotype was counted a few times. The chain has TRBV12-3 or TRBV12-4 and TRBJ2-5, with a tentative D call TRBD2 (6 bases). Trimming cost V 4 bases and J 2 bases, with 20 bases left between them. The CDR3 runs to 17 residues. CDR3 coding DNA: TGTGCCAGCAGTTCTTACCGGGACTCGCCGAAACAAGAGACCCAGTACTTC. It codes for CASSSYRDSPKQETQYF.

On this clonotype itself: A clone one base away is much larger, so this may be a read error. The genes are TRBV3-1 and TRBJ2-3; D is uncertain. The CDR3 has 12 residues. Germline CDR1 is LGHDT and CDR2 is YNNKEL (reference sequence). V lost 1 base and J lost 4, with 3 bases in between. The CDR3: CASSQASDTQYF. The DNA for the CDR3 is TGTGCCAGCAGCCAAGCCTCAGATACGCAGTATTTT.